This is a list of T cell receptor beta chains from one sample in a study of OX40 agonist ivuxolimab in advanced cancers. Sequencing was performed with immunoSEQ multiplex PCR; in TCRdb, only in-frame clones are kept and a portion is missing. This table holds 90,000 to 120,000 clones, around 93% found once. The specimen was CD4+ or CD8+ T cells sorted from blood, collected in a trial of the OX40 agonist ivuxolimab. The receptors stem from an adult with an advanced solid tumor such as melanoma, head and neck, liver or kidney cancer. The CDR3 runs from the conserved cysteine through the conserved F or W. A D gene is named only where the DNA matches it firmly. A row's size may be missing; if present it is once, few, many or a size class.

v_call: TRBV4-1; cdr3_length: 15; d_call: TRBD1; clone_size: -; j_call: TRBJ2-7; cdr3_nt: TGCGCCAGCAGCGACCGGGACAGCCGAGCCTACGAGCAGTACTTC; cdr3_aa: CASSDRDSRAYEQYF
v_call: TRBV28; cdr3_length: 12; d_call: -; clone_size: -; j_call: TRBJ2-7; cdr3_nt: TGTGCCAGCAGTTCCTCTGTGGACGAGCAGTACTTC; cdr3_aa: CASSSSVDEQYF
v_call: TRBV15; cdr3_length: 18; d_call: -; clone_size: -; j_call: TRBJ1-4; cdr3_nt: TGTGCCACCAGCAGTATGAACTCGATCCAGGGTAGTTTTGAAAAACTGTTTTTT; cdr3_aa: CATSSMNSIQGSFEKLFF
v_call: TRBV7-9; cdr3_length: 15; d_call: -; clone_size: -; j_call: TRBJ2-7; cdr3_nt: TGTGCCAGCAGCCTCGAACGGACAGGGAGGGTCGAGCAGTACTTC; cdr3_aa: CASSLERTGRVEQYF
v_call: TRBV9; cdr3_length: 14; d_call: -; clone_size: -; j_call: TRBJ1-1; cdr3_nt: TGTGCCAGCAGCGTAGGAGGGGCGAACACTGAAGCTTTCTTT; cdr3_aa: CASSVGGANTEAFF
v_call: TRBV5-1; cdr3_length: 13; d_call: -; clone_size: -; j_call: TRBJ1-2; cdr3_nt: TGCGCCAGCAGCTTGAGGGTTAACTATGGCTACACCTTC; cdr3_aa: CASSLRVNYGYTF
v_call: TRBV6-5; cdr3_length: 14; d_call: TRBD1; clone_size: -; j_call: TRBJ1-1; cdr3_nt: TGTGCCAGCAGCTCTGACTTCAGGGGGCCCGAAGCTTTCTTT; cdr3_aa: CASSSDFRGPEAFF
v_call: TRBV27; cdr3_length: 14; d_call: TRBD1; clone_size: -; j_call: TRBJ1-6; cdr3_nt: TGTGCCAGCAGTTCGGGACAGGGGAATTCACCCCTCCACTTT; cdr3_aa: CASSSGQGNSPLHF
v_call: TRBV28; cdr3_length: 15; d_call: -; clone_size: -; j_call: TRBJ1-5; cdr3_nt: TGTGCCAGCAGTCCCCTTGACTTTGGCAATCAGCCCCAGCATTTT; cdr3_aa: CASSPLDFGNQPQHF
v_call: TRBV30; cdr3_length: 17; d_call: TRBD1; clone_size: -; j_call: TRBJ1-3; cdr3_nt: TGTGCCTGGAGTCCTCCGGACAGGGGGCGAGAAGGAAACACCATATATTTT; cdr3_aa: CAWSPPDRGREGNTIYF
v_call: TRBV5-1; cdr3_length: 14; d_call: -; clone_size: -; j_call: TRBJ2-1; cdr3_nt: TGCGCCAGCAGCTTCAGCTTTAAATACAATGAGCAGTTCTTC; cdr3_aa: CASSFSFKYNEQFF
v_call: TRBV4-3; cdr3_length: 14; d_call: -; clone_size: -; j_call: TRBJ2-2; cdr3_nt: TGCGCCAGCAGCCAAGGCGTCGGGGCCGGGGAGCTGTTTTTT; cdr3_aa: CASSQGVGAGELFF
v_call: TRBV11-3; cdr3_length: 13; d_call: -; clone_size: -; j_call: TRBJ1-2; cdr3_nt: TGTGCCAGCAGCCCCCCCGGGGGAGTGAGCTACACCTTC; cdr3_aa: CASSPPGGVSYTF
v_call: TRBV12-5; cdr3_length: 11; d_call: -; clone_size: -; j_call: TRBJ1-5; cdr3_nt: TGTGCTAGTGGCCTCCGTCGGAGCCCAGACTTT; cdr3_aa: CASGLRRSPDF
v_call: TRBV25-1; cdr3_length: 15; d_call: -; clone_size: -; j_call: TRBJ1-2; cdr3_nt: TGTGCCAGCAGTGAAGTGGGGAGGGGCCCCTATGGCTACACCTTC; cdr3_aa: CASSEVGRGPYGYTF
v_call: TRBV5-1; cdr3_length: 15; d_call: TRBD1; clone_size: -; j_call: TRBJ2-4; cdr3_nt: TGCGCCAGCAGCGCACTACAGGGGGCAGGTTTAATTCAGTACTTC; cdr3_aa: CASSALQGAGLIQYF
v_call: TRBV19; cdr3_length: 13; d_call: -; clone_size: -; j_call: TRBJ1-1; cdr3_nt: TGTGCCAGTAACCAGGGCCCGGCCACTGAAGCTTTCTTT; cdr3_aa: CASNQGPATEAFF
v_call: TRBV30; cdr3_length: 14; d_call: TRBD1; clone_size: -; j_call: TRBJ1-4; cdr3_nt: TGTGCCTGGAGGGGGGGACAGGTTAATGAAAAACTGTTTTTT; cdr3_aa: CAWRGGQVNEKLFF
v_call: TRBV28; cdr3_length: 17; d_call: -; clone_size: -; j_call: TRBJ1-3; cdr3_nt: TGTGCCAGCAGTTTATGGGTTTGGGGTAGCTCTGGAAACACCATATATTTT; cdr3_aa: CASSLWVWGSSGNTIYF
v_call: TRBV19; cdr3_length: 19; d_call: TRBD2; clone_size: -; j_call: TRBJ2-3; cdr3_nt: TGTGCCAGTAGTGATAGGGCGGGGGGCGCAGCGGGAGGGCCGGATACGCAGTATTTT; cdr3_aa: CASSDRAGGAAGGPDTQYF
v_call: TRBV4-3; cdr3_length: 15; d_call: -; clone_size: -; j_call: TRBJ2-3; cdr3_nt: TGCGCCAGCAGCCAGCAGGGGGAGGGCCAAGATACGCAGTATTTT; cdr3_aa: CASSQQGEGQDTQYF
v_call: TRBV13; cdr3_length: 15; d_call: -; clone_size: -; j_call: TRBJ1-1; cdr3_nt: TGTGCCAGCAGCTTATGGCAGGGGATGAACACTGAAGCTTTCTTT; cdr3_aa: CASSLWQGMNTEAFF
v_call: TRBV27; cdr3_length: 14; d_call: TRBD1; clone_size: -; j_call: TRBJ2-7; cdr3_nt: TGTGCCAGCAGGTCCCTAGGGACAGGGGGCGAGCAGTACTTC; cdr3_aa: CASRSLGTGGEQYF
v_call: TRBV25-1; cdr3_length: 15; d_call: -; clone_size: -; j_call: TRBJ2-7; cdr3_nt: TGTGCCAGCAGTGAAGTCGGGGCTTTTGACTACGAGCAGTACTTC; cdr3_aa: CASSEVGAFDYEQYF
v_call: TRBV7-9; cdr3_length: 15; d_call: TRBD2; clone_size: -; j_call: TRBJ2-7; cdr3_nt: TGTGCCAGCAGCGAGGGGACTAGCGGGGTCAACGAGCAGTACTTC; cdr3_aa: CASSEGTSGVNEQYF
v_call: TRBV7-2; cdr3_length: 17; d_call: -; clone_size: once; j_call: TRBJ1-1; cdr3_nt: TGTGCCAGCAGCTTAGAACCCAGCGGGAGCCCAAACACTGAAGCTTTCTTT; cdr3_aa: CASSLEPSGSPNTEAFF
v_call: TRBV4-2; cdr3_length: 15; d_call: TRBD1; clone_size: -; j_call: TRBJ1-1; cdr3_nt: TGTGCCAGCAGCCAGCCGGGACAGACGTACACTGAAGCTTTCTTT; cdr3_aa: CASSQPGQTYTEAFF
v_call: TRBV5-1; cdr3_length: 17; d_call: TRBD2; clone_size: -; j_call: TRBJ2-3; cdr3_nt: TGCGCCAGCAGCTTTAGCGGGAGAGGCGGGAGCACAGATACGCAGTATTTT; cdr3_aa: CASSFSGRGGSTDTQYF
v_call: TRBV7-3; cdr3_length: 15; d_call: TRBD2; clone_size: -; j_call: TRBJ2-1; cdr3_nt: TGTGCCAGCAGCTTGACTAGCGGGAAAGGCAATGAGCAGTTCTTC; cdr3_aa: CASSLTSGKGNEQFF
v_call: TRBV5-1; cdr3_length: 16; d_call: TRBD2; clone_size: -; j_call: TRBJ2-1; cdr3_nt: TGCGCCAGCAGCTTGGCCGTCAGCGGGAGCACCAATGAGCAGTTCTTC; cdr3_aa: CASSLAVSGSTNEQFF
v_call: TRBV7-8; cdr3_length: 15; d_call: TRBD2; clone_size: -; j_call: TRBJ2-7; cdr3_nt: TGTGCCAGCAGCCTAACTAGCGGGAGCACCCACGAGCAGTACTTC; cdr3_aa: CASSLTSGSTHEQYF
v_call: TRBV6-1; cdr3_length: 15; d_call: TRBD1; clone_size: -; j_call: TRBJ2-4; cdr3_nt: TGTGCCAGCAGTGATATAACAGGGGTTAGAAACATTCAGTACTTC; cdr3_aa: CASSDITGVRNIQYF
v_call: TRBV6-5; cdr3_length: 15; d_call: TRBD2; clone_size: -; j_call: TRBJ2-7; cdr3_nt: TGTGCCAGCAGGAGGGGACTAGCGGCAACCTACGAGCAGTACTTC; cdr3_aa: CASRRGLAATYEQYF
v_call: TRBV7-9; cdr3_length: 14; d_call: -; clone_size: -; j_call: TRBJ2-5; cdr3_nt: TGTGCCAGCAAGGGATCAACCCCGGGCGAGACCCAGTACTTC; cdr3_aa: CASKGSTPGETQYF
v_call: TRBV29-1; cdr3_length: 16; d_call: -; clone_size: -; j_call: TRBJ1-1; cdr3_nt: TGCAGCGTTGAACTGAAGGGCCCAACCTTGAACACTGAAGCTTTCTTT; cdr3_aa: CSVELKGPTLNTEAFF
v_call: TRBV19; cdr3_length: 15; d_call: TRBD2; clone_size: -; j_call: TRBJ2-1; cdr3_nt: TGTGCCAGTAGTACTCTTAGCGGGATCGGGAATGAGCAGTTCTTC; cdr3_aa: CASSTLSGIGNEQFF
v_call: TRBV30; cdr3_length: 13; d_call: -; clone_size: -; j_call: TRBJ1-6; cdr3_nt: TGTGCCGCCTCAGGGGAATATAATTCACCCCTCCACTTT; cdr3_aa: CAASGEYNSPLHF
v_call: TRBV12-1; cdr3_length: 11; d_call: -; clone_size: -; j_call: TRBJ2-7; cdr3_nt: TGTGCCAGCAGCTTTGCCTTGTTAGGGTACTTC; cdr3_aa: CASSFALLGYF
v_call: TRBV18; cdr3_length: 14; d_call: TRBD1; clone_size: -; j_call: TRBJ1-2; cdr3_nt: TGTGCCAGCTCACCGGACAGGGAAAACTATGGCTACACCTTC; cdr3_aa: CASSPDRENYGYTF
v_call: TRBV7-9; cdr3_length: 13; d_call: -; clone_size: -; j_call: TRBJ2-2; cdr3_nt: TGTGCCAGCAGCTTAGTTTTATCCGGGGAGCTGTTTTTT; cdr3_aa: CASSLVLSGELFF
v_call: TRBV9; cdr3_length: 14; d_call: TRBD1; clone_size: -; j_call: TRBJ1-2; cdr3_nt: TGTGCCAGCAGCGTTGGGACAGGGGGGGATGGCTACACCTTC; cdr3_aa: CASSVGTGGDGYTF
v_call: TRBV27; cdr3_length: 15; d_call: TRBD2; clone_size: -; j_call: TRBJ2-5; cdr3_nt: TGTGCCAGCAGTTTTAGCGGGAGGCCCGGAGAGACCCAGTACTTC; cdr3_aa: CASSFSGRPGETQYF
v_call: TRBV10-1; cdr3_length: 18; d_call: -; clone_size: -; j_call: TRBJ1-5; cdr3_nt: TGCGCCAGCCCTCCCCCACTACAGGGCCCCTGGCGCAATCAGCCCCAGCATTTT; cdr3_aa: CASPPPLQGPWRNQPQHF
v_call: TRBV5-1; cdr3_length: 14; d_call: -; clone_size: once; j_call: TRBJ2-5; cdr3_nt: TGCGCCAGCAGCGAGGGACGGGAGCGCGAGACCCAGTACTTC; cdr3_aa: CASSEGRERETQYF
v_call: TRBV28; cdr3_length: 15; d_call: -; clone_size: -; j_call: TRBJ1-4; cdr3_nt: TGTGCCAGCAGTTTCGTCAGGGGTACTAATGAAAAACTGTTTTTT; cdr3_aa: CASSFVRGTNEKLFF
v_call: TRBV7-9; cdr3_length: 11; d_call: -; clone_size: -; j_call: TRBJ2-4; cdr3_nt: TGTGCCAGCAGCCTGGGGGACCTAACCTACTTC; cdr3_aa: CASSLGDLTYF
v_call: TRBV11-1; cdr3_length: 17; d_call: -; clone_size: -; j_call: TRBJ2-2; cdr3_nt: TGTGCCAGCAGCCGAGGGGGAGCAGGGCAGAACACCGGGGAGCTGTTTTTT; cdr3_aa: CASSRGGAGQNTGELFF
v_call: TRBV7-2; cdr3_length: 15; d_call: -; clone_size: -; j_call: TRBJ2-1; cdr3_nt: TGTGCCAGCAGCATGTTAGCGCTGTCCTACAATGAGCAGTTCTTC; cdr3_aa: CASSMLALSYNEQFF